This TCR beta chain was identified in a study of T cells in Graves' hyperthyroidism and ophthalmopathy. It was uncontrolled infection, other autoimmune disease, pregnancy or lactation that excluded patients. Together with thyroid ultrasound, orbital computed tomography, serum thyroxine and TRAb, clinical symptoms were used for diagnoses. With 0 bases removed from V and 9 bases from J, the gap between germline ends came to 9 bases. The CDR3 runs 13 residues. The germline gives CDR1 MNHNY, CDR2 SVGAGI (reference sequence). Study-level findings and limits: Progression to ophthalmopathy was predicted a median of 6.5 months early. Blood shared most expanded thyroid clonotypes above 0.001.

TCR beta CDR3 sequences were amplified from RNA transcripts. The HTBI primer set drove a first-round RT-PCR of the TCR CDR3. Via MiXCR, TCRdb re-called the multiplex PCR reads, giving one row per CDR3 protein. Among some 650,000 distinct CDR3 sequences listed, roughly a sixth were seen once. In the case of this clonotype: What it binds is not known.

The TCR was taken from a woman aged 35 to 49 with Graves' ophthalmopathy. The chain carries TRBV6-6 and TRBJ2-1; D not resolved. Sequencing used blood. The CDR3 here is CASSYSYESEQFF. As DNA, the CDR3 is TGTGCCAGCAGTTACTCGTATGAGTCTGAGCAGTTCTTC.